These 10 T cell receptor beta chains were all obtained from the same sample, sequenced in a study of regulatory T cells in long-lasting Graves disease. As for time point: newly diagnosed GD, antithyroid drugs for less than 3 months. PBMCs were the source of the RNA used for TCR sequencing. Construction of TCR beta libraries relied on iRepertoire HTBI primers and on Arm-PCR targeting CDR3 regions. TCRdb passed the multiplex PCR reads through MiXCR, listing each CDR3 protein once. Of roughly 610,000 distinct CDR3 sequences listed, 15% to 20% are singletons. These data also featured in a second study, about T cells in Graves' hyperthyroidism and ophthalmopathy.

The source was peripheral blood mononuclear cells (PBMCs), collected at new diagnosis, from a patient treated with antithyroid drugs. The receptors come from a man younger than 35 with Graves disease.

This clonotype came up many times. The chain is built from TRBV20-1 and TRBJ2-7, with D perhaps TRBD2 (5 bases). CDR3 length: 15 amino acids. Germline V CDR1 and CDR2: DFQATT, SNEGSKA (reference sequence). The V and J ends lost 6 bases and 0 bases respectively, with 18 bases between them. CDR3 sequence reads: CSAPGGTESSYEQYF. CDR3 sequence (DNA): TGCAGTGCCCCCGGAGGAACTGAGAGCTCCTACGAGCAGTACTTC.

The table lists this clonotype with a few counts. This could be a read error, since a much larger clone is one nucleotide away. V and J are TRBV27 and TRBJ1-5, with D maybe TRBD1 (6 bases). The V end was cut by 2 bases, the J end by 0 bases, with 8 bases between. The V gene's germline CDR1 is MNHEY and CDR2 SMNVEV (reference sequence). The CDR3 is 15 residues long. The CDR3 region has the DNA TGTGCCAGCAGTTTAGGGGGGCATAGCAATCAGCCCCAGCATTTT. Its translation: CASSLGGHSNQPQHF.

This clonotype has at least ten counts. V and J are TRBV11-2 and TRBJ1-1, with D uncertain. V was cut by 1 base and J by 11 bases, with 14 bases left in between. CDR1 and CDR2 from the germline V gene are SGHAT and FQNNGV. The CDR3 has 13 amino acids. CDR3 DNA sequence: TGTGCCAGCAGCTTAGGGTTTTCAGGCGTGGCTTTCTTT. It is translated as CASSLGFSGVAFF.

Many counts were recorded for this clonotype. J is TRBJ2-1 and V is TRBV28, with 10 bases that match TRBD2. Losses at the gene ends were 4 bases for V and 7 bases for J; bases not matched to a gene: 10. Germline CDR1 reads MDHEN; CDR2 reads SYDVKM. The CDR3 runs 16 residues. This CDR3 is CASSSGTSDRLNEQFF. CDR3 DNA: TGTGCCAGCAGTTCCGGGACTAGCGATCGCTTAAATGAGCAGTTCTTC.

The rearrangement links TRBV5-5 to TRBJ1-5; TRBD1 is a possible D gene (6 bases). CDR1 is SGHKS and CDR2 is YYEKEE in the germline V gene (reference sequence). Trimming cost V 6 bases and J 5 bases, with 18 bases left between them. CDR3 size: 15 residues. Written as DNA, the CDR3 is TGTGCCAGCAAGCCGGACAGCCTAGCGGATCAGCCCCAGCATTTT. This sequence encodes CASKPDSLADQPQHF.

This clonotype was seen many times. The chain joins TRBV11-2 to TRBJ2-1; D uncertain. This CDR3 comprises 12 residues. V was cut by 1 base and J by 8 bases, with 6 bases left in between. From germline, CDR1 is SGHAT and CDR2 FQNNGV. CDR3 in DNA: TGTGCCAGCAGCTTAGGGTTCCATGAGCAGTTCTTC. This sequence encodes CASSLGFHEQFF.

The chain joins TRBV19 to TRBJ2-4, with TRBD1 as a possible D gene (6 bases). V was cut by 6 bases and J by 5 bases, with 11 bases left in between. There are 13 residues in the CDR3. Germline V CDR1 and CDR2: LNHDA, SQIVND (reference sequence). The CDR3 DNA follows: TGTGCCAGTAGGGAAGGGGGAGAAAACATTCAGTACTTC. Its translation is CASREGGENIQYF.

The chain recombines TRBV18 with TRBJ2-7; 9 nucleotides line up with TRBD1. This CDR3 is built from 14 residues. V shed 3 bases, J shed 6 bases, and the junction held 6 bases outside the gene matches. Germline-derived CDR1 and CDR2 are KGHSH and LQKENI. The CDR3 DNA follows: TGTGCCAGCTCACCCTACCGGGACAGGGCCGAGCAGTACTTC. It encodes CASSPYRDRAEQYF.

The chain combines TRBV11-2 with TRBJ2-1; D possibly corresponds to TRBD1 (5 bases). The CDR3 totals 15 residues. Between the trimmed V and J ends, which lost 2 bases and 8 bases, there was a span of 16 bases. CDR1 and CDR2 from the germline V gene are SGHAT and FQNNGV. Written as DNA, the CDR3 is TGTGCCAGCAGCTTACAAGGGGCTCCCACCGATGAGCAGTTCTTC. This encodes CASSLQGAPTDEQFF.

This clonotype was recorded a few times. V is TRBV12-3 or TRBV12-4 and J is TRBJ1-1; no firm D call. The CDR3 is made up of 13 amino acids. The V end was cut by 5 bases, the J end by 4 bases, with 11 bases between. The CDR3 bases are TGTGCCAGCAGTCCAGGTACGGTCACTGAAGCTTTCTTT. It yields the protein CASSPGTVTEAFF.